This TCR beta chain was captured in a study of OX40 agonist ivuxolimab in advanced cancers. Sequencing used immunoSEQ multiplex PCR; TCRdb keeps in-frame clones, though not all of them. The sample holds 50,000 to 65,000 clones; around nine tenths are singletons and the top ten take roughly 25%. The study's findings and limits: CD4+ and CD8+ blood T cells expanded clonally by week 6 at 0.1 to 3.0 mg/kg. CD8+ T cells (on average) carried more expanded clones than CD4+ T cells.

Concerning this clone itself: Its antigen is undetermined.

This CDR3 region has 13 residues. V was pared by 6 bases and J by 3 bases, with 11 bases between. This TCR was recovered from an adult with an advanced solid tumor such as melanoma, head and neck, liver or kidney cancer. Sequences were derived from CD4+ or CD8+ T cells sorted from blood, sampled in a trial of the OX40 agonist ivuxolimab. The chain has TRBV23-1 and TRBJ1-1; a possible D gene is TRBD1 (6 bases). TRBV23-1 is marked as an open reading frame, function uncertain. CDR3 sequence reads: CASRTGPDTEAFF. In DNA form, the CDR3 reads TGCGCCAGCAGAACAGGGCCAGACACTGAAGCTTTCTTT.